The 14 T cell receptor beta chains given below trace back to one sample, sequenced in a study of blood T cell repertoires in COVID-19. Method: immunoSEQ multiplex PCR; TCRdb's copy keeps in-frame clones and lacks some. The table has 140,000 to 150,000 clones, 80% to 90% seen once; the top ten hold roughly 10%. Material for sequencing was peripheral blood. These receptors were obtained from a man in his fifties or sixties with active or convalescent COVID-19.

The chain links TRBV4-1 to TRBJ1-1; D might be TRBD1 (6 bases). The length of the CDR3 is 16 residues. Germline CDR1 and CDR2: MGHRA and YSYEKL. V gave up 3 bases and J gave up 6 bases, with 20 bases separating them. In nucleotides, the CDR3 is TGCGCCAGCAGCCATAGGACCACGGGGGGCGATGCTGAAGCTTTCTTT. Protein sequence: CASSHRTTGGDAEAFF.

In regard to this clone: Other nucleotide sequences from this sample produce the same CDR3. This chain connects TRBV11-3 to TRBJ2-1; 8 positions match TRBD2. Trimming took 2 bases from V and 0 from J; bases not matched to a gene: 0. CDR1 is SGHNT, CDR2 YENEEA, per germline. CDR3 length equals 15 residues. CDR3 protein: CASSLLAGSYNEQFF. In nucleotides, the CDR3 is TGTGCCAGCAGCTTACTAGCGGGCTCCTACAATGAGCAGTTCTTC.

V usage is TRBV19 and J usage is TRBJ1-5; D may be TRBD1 (5 bases). The CDR3 has 13 amino acids. The germline gives CDR1 LNHDA, CDR2 SQIVND (reference sequence). Trimming stripped 4 bases from V and 7 bases from J, with 11 bases between. This CDR3 reads CASSREGYQPQHF. The DNA of the CDR3 is TGTGCCAGTAGTAGGGAGGGGTACCAGCCCCAGCATTTT.

V gene TRBV2 combines with J gene TRBJ1-6; perhaps TRBD1 as D (6 bases). Germline V gene data show CDR1 as SNHLY and CDR2 as FYNNEI. Trimming cost V 6 bases and J 7 bases, with 16 bases left between them. The CDR3 consists of 15 residues. The CDR3 DNA is TGTGCCAGCAGGGCTATACAGGGTCAGAATTCACCCCTCCACTTT. Encoded protein: CASRAIQGQNSPLHF.

At least ten counts were recorded for this clone. The genes are TRBV9 and TRBJ2-1; 8 nucleotides line up with TRBD2. CDR3 length: 16 residues. Germline V CDR1 and CDR2: SGDLS, YYNGEE. Trimming took 0 bases from V and 8 from J; bases not matched to a gene: 10. The CDR3 loop is CASSVASSGSEDEQFF. CDR3 in DNA: TGTGCCAGCAGCGTAGCATCGAGCGGGAGTGAAGATGAGCAGTTCTTC. The complete variable domain, with remaining parts taken from reference TRBV9 and TRBJ2-1, reads DSGVTQTPKHLITATGQRVTLRCSPRSGDLSVYWYQQSLDQGLQFLIQYYNGEERAKGNILERFSAQQFPDLHSELNLSSLELGDSALYFCASSVASSGSEDEQFFGPGTRLTVL.

This rearrangement joins TRBV5-6 to TRBJ1-3; TRBD1 matches at 11 bases. The V segment lost 4 bases and the J segment 0 bases; nucleotides outside the gene matches: 3. This CDR3 comprises 16 residues. CDR1 and CDR2 (germline): SGHDT, YYEEEE. In DNA, the CDR3 is TGTGCCAGCAGCGGGACAGGGGGGTACTCTGGAAACACCATATATTTT. Amino acids: CASSGTGGYSGNTIYF.

The chain carries TRBV28 and TRBJ1-1; tentative D call: TRBD1 (5 bases). CDR1 MDHEN and CDR2 SYDVKM come from the germline V gene. With 3 bases removed from V and 3 bases from J, the gap between germline ends came to 20 bases. CDR3 length equals 17 residues. CDR3 sequence (DNA): TGTGCCAGCAGTTTGCCCCCCCTGGGGGGGGTGTACACTGAAGCTTTCTTT. It specifies CASSLPPLGGVYTEAFF.

The rearrangement uses TRBV5-5 and TRBJ2-1, with D perhaps TRBD2 (5 bases). The CDR3 sequence is 14 residues long. V shed 4 bases and J shed 4 bases, with 12 bases lying between them. Germline values: CDR1 SGHKS, CDR2 YYEKEE (reference sequence). The CDR3 DNA is TGTGCCAGCAGCCCTGACTACTTTTACAATGAGCAGTTCTTC. Protein product: CASSPDYFYNEQFF.

The V call is TRBV2, the J call TRBJ1-1; tentatively, D is TRBD1 (6 bases). In germline, CDR1 is SNHLY, CDR2 FYNNEI. The length of the CDR3 is 14 residues. V was trimmed by 7 bases and J by 5 bases, leaving 17 bases between them. CDR3 coding DNA: TGTGCCAGCATCCGGGACACCTTTCAGACTGAAGCTTTCTTT. Amino acid sequence: CASIRDTFQTEAFF.

The chain joins TRBV7-8 to TRBJ1-1; possible D gene TRBD1, 5 bases. V lost 1 base to trimming and J lost 6 bases, with 15 bases between them. The CDR3 sequence is 15 residues long. Germline-derived CDR1 and CDR2 are SGHVS and FQNEAQ. CDR3: CASSLVLGPAAEAFF. For the CDR3, the DNA is TGTGCCAGCAGCTTAGTCCTGGGGCCAGCTGCTGAAGCTTTCTTT.

The chain employs TRBV5-8 and TRBJ2-1, with 9 nucleotides matching TRBD2. J lost 2 bases, V lost 0 bases, and 9 bases had no gene match. This CDR3 has 18 amino acids. Germline CDR1 reads SGHTS; CDR2 reads YDEGEE. CDR3 DNA sequence: TGTGCCAGCAGCTTGGAGGTGCTAGGCGGGAGGGCCTACAATGAGCAGTTCTTC. Translating gives CASSLEVLGGRAYNEQFF.

The chain has TRBV7-2 and TRBJ1-2; possibly TRBD1 for D (6 bases). This CDR3 has 16 residues. CDR1 is SGHTA and CDR2 is FQGNSA in the germline V gene. Trimming took off 1 base at V and 6 bases at J, with 18 bases between the two ends. The CDR3 coding sequence is TGTGCCAGCAGCTTAGGCCTAGGGGGGGCTTTCCATGGCTACACCTTC. Protein: CASSLGLGGAFHGYTF.

This chain joins TRBV3-1 (or the pseudogene TRBV3-2) and TRBJ2-7; the D gene is possibly TRBD2 (5 bases). The germline gives CDR1 LGHDT, CDR2 YNNKEL (reference sequence). V shed 2 bases and J shed 6 bases, with 11 bases lying between them. The CDR3 is 13 residues long. In nucleotides, the CDR3 is TGTGCCAGCAGCCAATTAAGCGCGGGCGAGCAGTACTTC. Its protein product is CASSQLSAGEQYF.

The V and J genes are TRBV5-1 and TRBJ2-2; D possibly corresponds to TRBD1 (6 bases). This CDR3 has 16 residues. V shed 4 bases and J shed 0 bases, with 13 bases lying between them. Germline values: CDR1 SGHRS, CDR2 YFSETQ. CDR3 nucleotides: TGCGCCAGCAGCCCACCTGGGACAACGAACACCGGGGAGCTGTTTTTT. Translated: CASSPPGTTNTGELFF.